This is a list of T cell receptor beta chains from one sample in a study of beta chain features in type 1 diabetes. Using immunoSEQ multiplex PCR, the repertoire was profiled, and TCRdb retains in-frame clones only, with some absent. This repertoire shows over 150,000 clones, about 8.1% found once; its top ten account for about 0.6%. The sample consisted of central memory CD4+ T cells from blood. The receptors shown here come from a man aged 18 to 29 in good health. The CDR3 runs from the conserved cysteine through the conserved F or W. A D gene is named only where the DNA matches it firmly. Part of the rows lack a size; the others show once, few, many or a class for expanded clones.

D	size	V	J	CDR3	DNA
TRBD1	NA	TRBV30	TRBJ2-3	CAWRGIFGTAGSTDTQYF	TGTGCCTGGAGGGGGATTTTCGGGACAGCTGGTAGCACAGATACGCAGTATTTT
NA	NA	TRBV5-1	TRBJ2-7	CASSVTEPHEQYF	TGCGCCAGCAGCGTTACAGAACCCCACGAGCAGTACTTC
TRBD2	few	TRBV18	TRBJ2-4	CASSPPGLAGGPSAKNIQYF	TGTGCCAGCTCACCACCGGGACTAGCGGGAGGGCCGAGCGCCAAAAACATTCAGTACTTC
NA	NA	TRBV10-3	TRBJ1-5	CAISELGHNQPQHF	TGTGCCATCAGTGAACTGGGACACAATCAGCCCCAGCATTTT
NA	many	TRBV6-5	TRBJ1-5	CASKRGGSNQPQHF	TGTGCCAGCAAGAGGGGGGGTAGCAATCAGCCCCAGCATTTT
NA	NA	TRBV21-1	TRBJ2-1	CASSKVGRGDEQFF	TGTGCCAGCAGCAAAGTAGGTCGGGGGGATGAGCAGTTCTTC
TRBD2	few	TRBV11-2	TRBJ2-1	CASSPGLAGYNEQFF	TGTGCCAGCAGCCCAGGACTAGCGGGGTACAATGAGCAGTTCTTC
TRBD1	few	TRBV29-1	TRBJ1-4	CSVGQGAGREKLFF	TGCAGCGTTGGACAGGGGGCCGGTCGGGAAAAACTGTTTTTT
TRBD1	few	TRBV28	TRBJ2-2	CASDTPGQGTGELFF	TGTGCCAGCGATACTCCGGGACAGGGGACCGGGGAGCTGTTTTTT
NA	many	TRBV7-2	TRBJ2-7	CASSLGGGPSEQYF	TGTGCCAGCAGCTTAGGGGGGGGCCCCAGCGAGCAGTACTTC
TRBD1	few	TRBV30	TRBJ2-7	CAGGDRAYEQYF	TGTGCCGGAGGGGACAGGGCGTACGAGCAGTACTTC
NA	NA	TRBV4-1	TRBJ2-7	CASSQGDSSYEQYF	TGCGCCAGCAGCCAAGGAGACAGCTCCTACGAGCAGTACTTC
NA	NA	TRBV18	TRBJ2-7	CASSLLQEPYEQYF	TGTGCCAGCTCACTACTACAGGAACCCTACGAGCAGTACTTC
TRBD1	few	TRBV2	TRBJ2-3	CASSLPGQDTQYF	TGTGCCAGCAGTTTACCGGGACAGGATACGCAGTATTTT
TRBD2	few	TRBV5-8	TRBJ2-3	CASSFGLATDTQYF	TGTGCCAGCAGCTTCGGACTAGCGACAGATACGCAGTATTTT
TRBD2	NA	TRBV30	TRBJ2-3	CAWTTTAGASTDTQYF	TGTGCCTGGACTACCACAGCGGGGGCCAGCACAGATACGCAGTATTTT
TRBD2	NA	TRBV11-2	TRBJ2-3	CASSLGGAGGLTDTQYF	TGTGCCAGCAGCCTCGGGGGAGCGGGAGGACTCACAGATACGCAGTATTTT
NA	NA	TRBV11-3	TRBJ2-3	CASSPYGGKTDTQYF	TGTGCCAGCAGCCCCTACGGGGGTAAAACAGATACGCAGTATTTT
TRBD1	many	TRBV7-8	TRBJ2-1	CASSIGQGVHNEQFF	TGTGCCAGCAGCATAGGACAGGGGGTACACAATGAGCAGTTCTTC
NA	few	TRBV7-9	TRBJ2-7	CASSLVTGLGDEQYF	TGTGCCAGCAGCTTAGTCACAGGGTTAGGAGACGAGCAGTACTTC